The rows below give T cell receptor beta chains drawn from one sample of a study of glioma-infiltrating T cells after dendritic cell vaccination. Here immunoSEQ multiplex PCR was the method, and the copy in TCRdb shows in-frame clones only, minus some. The repertoire holds some 78,000 clones, with 85% as singletons. This sample comprised blood, obtained after dendritic cell vaccination. The receptors derive from a human donor with glioblastoma. CDR3s include the opening cysteine and the closing phenylalanine or tryptophan. A D gene is named only where the DNA matches it firmly. Only some rows state a clone size, as once, few, many or a class for expanded clones.

V gene	clone size	J gene	D gene	CDR3 DNA	CDR3 protein
TRBV28	.	TRBJ2-3	TRBD1	TGTGCCAGCAGTTCCGGGACAGGATCCACAGATACGCAGTATTTT	CASSSGTGSTDTQYF
TRBV7-2	.	TRBJ2-5	.	TGTGCCAGCAGCCCGACGTCCGGAGAAGAGACCCAGTACTTC	CASSPTSGEETQYF
TRBV29-1	once	TRBJ1-2	.	TGCAGCGTTGTAGTCAGGGCTAGGGATGGCTACACCTTC	CSVVVRARDGYTF
TRBV10-3	.	TRBJ1-2	.	TGTGCCACCCGAGGAAAGGAGGGCTATGGCTACACCTTC	CATRGKEGYGYTF
TRBV18	few	TRBJ1-6	.	TGTGCCAGCTCACCACGGGAGAATTCACCCCTCCACTTT	CASSPRENSPLHF
TRBV25-1	.	TRBJ1-2	.	TGTGCCAGCAGTAACAGGTTAAACTATGGCTACACCTTC	CASSNRLNYGYTF
TRBV7-6	.	TRBJ2-1	.	TGTGCCAGCAGCTTATGGATAACGGGGGGCGGATACAATGAGCAGTTCTTC	CASSLWITGGGYNEQFF
TRBV7-8	.	TRBJ2-7	.	TGTGCCAGCAGCTTAAGGGGCAGCAACTCCTACGAGCAGTACTTC	CASSLRGSNSYEQYF
TRBV25-1	.	TRBJ2-1	TRBD2	TGTGCCAGCAGTAGTAGCGGGAACAATGAGCAGTTCTTC	CASSSSGNNEQFF
TRBV6-5	few	TRBJ1-6	.	TGTGCCAGCAGTTACGCGGGGCCCTCCCCGAATTCACCCCTCCACTTT	CASSYAGPSPNSPLHF
TRBV30	.	TRBJ2-2	.	TGTGCCTGGAAGGGCGGGAAGTTAACCGGGGAGCTGTTTTTT	CAWKGGKLTGELFF
TRBV4-3	.	TRBJ1-2	TRBD1	TGCGCCAGCAGCCAAGTGCGACAGGGAGGCTATGGCTACACCTTC	CASSQVRQGGYGYTF
TRBV6-6	once	TRBJ2-1	TRBD1	TGTGCCAGCAGACAGGGGGTAGGTCATGAGCAGTTCTTC	CASRQGVGHEQFF
TRBV9	few	TRBJ2-3	.	TGTGCCAGCAGCGTAGGGGGCACCTACACAGATACGCAGTATTTT	CASSVGGTYTDTQYF
TRBV15	once	TRBJ1-5	TRBD1	TGTGCCACCAGCAGGACAGGGGATAGCAATCAGCCCCAGCATTTT	CATSRTGDSNQPQHF
TRBV7-2	once	TRBJ2-1	.	TGTGCCAGCAGCTTAGGAACCAGGATTGGCAATGAGCAGTTCTTC	CASSLGTRIGNEQFF
TRBV21-1	.	TRBJ2-7	.	TGTGCCAGCAGCTCTCAGAGGCGCCGGGCGGGACCCGTCTACGAGCAGTACTTC	CASSSQRRRAGPVYEQYF
TRBV6-1	.	TRBJ2-7	.	TGTGCCAGCAGGAGGGGGGAGGGTAGCTTGGTGCAGTACTTC	CASRRGEGSLVQYF
TRBV9	.	TRBJ1-5	.	TGTGCCAGCAGCGTAGGGGGGGATAGCAATCAGCCCCAGCATTTT	CASSVGGDSNQPQHF
TRBV5-1	.	TRBJ2-2	.	TGCGCCAGCAGCTTGGCCGTCAACACCGGGGAGCTGTTTTTT	CASSLAVNTGELFF